Below, 32 T cell receptor beta chains from the same sample are listed, as sequenced in a study of blood T cell repertoires in COVID-19. Using immunoSEQ multiplex PCR, the repertoire was profiled, and TCRdb retains in-frame clones only, with some absent. The data contain about 190,000 clones, roughly nine tenths of them singletons. The specimen sequenced was peripheral blood. The receptors originated from a man between 65 and 85 years old with active or convalescent COVID-19.

The rearrangement uses TRBV2 and TRBJ2-1, with 7 bases fitting TRBD2. The CDR3 contains 18 residues. V lost 3 bases, J lost 8 bases, and 19 bases stayed unmatched. Germline CDR1 SNHLY, CDR2 FYNNEI. CDR3 loop: CASSDWLAVAGRSDEQFF. Here the CDR3 DNA reads TGTGCCAGCAGTGATTGGCTAGCGGTGGCGGGGAGGAGCGATGAGCAGTTCTTC. Based on the CDR3 plus reference TRBV2 and TRBJ2-1, the full variable domain is EPEVTQTPSHQVTQMGQEVILRCVPISNHLYFYWYRQILGQKVEFLVSFYNNEISEKSEIFDDQFSVERPDGSNFTLKIRSTKLEDSAMYFCASSDWLAVAGRSDEQFFGPGTRLTVL.

The chain carries TRBV6-2 or TRBV6-3 and TRBJ1-6, with D hard to call. Germline values: CDR1 MNHEY, CDR2 SVGEGT. This CDR3 is 15 amino acids long. V was pared by 0 bases and J by 9 bases, with 12 bases between. CDR3 region: CASSYSAGVGSPLHF. The CDR3 DNA sequence: TGTGCCAGCAGTTACTCGGCCGGGGTAGGTTCACCCCTCCACTTT.

The J gene is TRBJ1-6, the V gene TRBV4-1; maybe TRBD1 (5 bases). V shed 5 bases and J shed 11 bases, with 13 bases lying between them. There are 13 residues in the CDR3. From germline, CDR1 is MGHRA and CDR2 YSYEKL. DNA for the CDR3: TGCGCCAGCAGCTTGGGAGGGGAGGCACCCCTCCACTTT. Translation gives CASSLGGEAPLHF.

The rearrangement uses TRBV6-6 and TRBJ2-1; 9 nucleotides match TRBD1. Losses at the gene ends were 5 bases for V and 9 bases for J; bases not matched to a gene: 11. Germline V gene lookup returns CDR1 MNHNY and CDR2 SVGAGI (reference sequence). The CDR3 runs to 15 residues. The CDR3 region is CASSLRGQGLGEQFF. In DNA, the CDR3 is TGTGCCAGCAGTCTACGGGGACAGGGTCTTGGTGAGCAGTTCTTC.

J is TRBJ1-5 and V is TRBV29-1; D gene ambiguous. Between the trimmed V and J ends, which lost 7 bases and 9 bases, there was a span of 13 bases. In germline, CDR1 is SQVTM, CDR2 ANQGSEA. The CDR3 totals 11 residues. CDR3 sequence reads: CSDSAGGPQHF. CDR3 nucleotides: TGCAGCGATTCGGCGGGTGGGCCCCAGCATTTT.

This chain connects TRBV24-1 to TRBJ1-5, with TRBD1 matching over 9 bases. The CDR3 runs 16 residues. Germline assignment: CDR1 KGHDR and CDR2 SFDVKD. The trim removed 6 bases at V and 6 bases at J, leaving 11 bases unmatched. The CDR3 protein is CATSTVQGAVGQPQHF. The CDR3 DNA sequence: TGTGCCACCAGTACCGTACAGGGGGCCGTGGGTCAGCCCCAGCATTTT.

J is TRBJ1-2 and V is TRBV10-3; possibly TRBD1 for D (6 bases). Germline CDR1 ENHRY, CDR2 SYGVKD. CDR3 length: 13 residues. Trimming left V 10 bases short and J 2 bases short, with 14 bases between. The CDR3 region is CATNGQSNYGYTF. CDR3 nucleotide sequence: TGTGCCACCAATGGACAGTCAAACTATGGCTACACCTTC.

The chain employs TRBV6-1 and TRBJ2-4; a weak D match, TRBD2 (6 bases). This CDR3 comprises 14 residues. Trimming shortened V by 1 base and J by 11 bases, and 15 bases separated the two germline ends. Germline V gives CDR1 MNHNS, CDR2 SASEGT. The CDR3 reads CASSEGAGPTFQYF. CDR3 nucleotide sequence: TGTGCCAGCAGTGAAGGTGCGGGACCGACCTTTCAGTACTTC.

This clone is a singleton in its sample. The chain carries TRBV18 and TRBJ1-1; D remains ambiguous. V was clipped by 4 bases and J by 0 bases, with 9 bases between them. Germline CDR1 KGHSH, CDR2 LQKENI. This CDR3 region has 14 residues. In DNA form, the CDR3 reads TGTGCCAGCTCACAAACAGTAATGAACACTGAAGCTTTCTTT. It translates to CASSQTVMNTEAFF.

This chain uses TRBV30 with TRBJ2-1, with 8 positions matching TRBD2. The CDR3 has 15 amino acids. CDR1 is GTSNPN and CDR2 is SVGIG in the germline V gene (reference sequence). Losses at the gene ends were 2 bases for V and 2 bases for J; bases not matched to a gene: 5. This chain's CDR3 is CAWSLRAGAYNEQFF. DNA of the CDR3: TGTGCCTGGAGTTTAAGAGCGGGGGCCTACAATGAGCAGTTCTTC.

This rearrangement joins TRBV7-2 to TRBJ2-7; 12 bases fit TRBD2. The CDR3 has 14 amino acids. V trimming: 5 bases; J trimming: 2 bases; junction bases outside the gene matches: 1. CDR1 is SGHTA and CDR2 is FQGNSA in the germline V gene. DNA of the CDR3: TGTGCCAGCAGCACTAGCGGGGGGCCCTACGAGCAGTACTTC. Translated, it gives CASSTSGGPYEQYF.

The chain couples TRBV15 to TRBJ2-3; D might be TRBD1 (8 bases). Germline CDR1 is LNHNV and CDR2 is YYDKDF (reference sequence). The CDR3 sequence is 15 residues long. Trimming pared 2 bases from V and 4 bases from J, leaving 13 bases between. DNA of the CDR3: TGTGCCACCAGCAGACCCACAGGGGGGGCAGATACGCAGTATTTT. As protein: CATSRPTGGADTQYF. Supplemented by reference TRBV15 and TRBJ2-3, the full variable domain reads DAMVIQNPRYQVTQFGKPVTLSCSQTLNHNVMYWYQQKSSQAPKLLFHYYDKDFNNEADTPDNFQSRRPNTSFCFLDIRSPGLGDTAMYLCATSRPTGGADTQYFGPGTRLTVL.

This clone appeared a single time. This chain joins TRBV6-5 and TRBJ1-3; D might be TRBD1 (5 bases). Germline-derived CDR1 and CDR2 are MNHEY and SVGAGI. The length of the CDR3 is 15 residues. The V gene lost 6 bases and the J gene lost 1 base, with 13 bases spanning the gap. For the CDR3, the DNA is TGTGCCAGCAGGCAGGACGGGACTTCTGGAAACACCATATATTTT. Translated: CASRQDGTSGNTIYF.

This chain connects TRBV7-2 to TRBJ1-2; D is unresolved. This CDR3 has 14 residues. Between the trimmed V and J ends, which lost 1 base and 4 bases, there was a span of 10 bases. CDR1 and CDR2 (germline): SGHTA, FQGNSA. The CDR3 DNA is TGTGCCAGCAGCTTAGGGGCAGTCTTCTATGGCTACACCTTC. It yields the protein CASSLGAVFYGYTF.

The chain combines TRBV28 with TRBJ2-5; D is ambiguous. This CDR3 is built from 13 residues. The V end was cut by 3 bases, the J end by 4 bases, with 9 bases between. The germline CDR1 and CDR2 sequences are MDHEN and SYDVKM. The DNA of the CDR3 is TGTGCCAGCAGTTTGGGCCCCCCAGAGACCCAGTACTTC. This sequence encodes CASSLGPPETQYF.

The V and J genes are TRBV3-1 (or the pseudogene TRBV3-2) and TRBJ2-7; TRBD1 matches 8 bases. After removal of 1 base from V and 4 bases from J, the junction contained 6 bases not matched to a gene. CDR3 length equals 15 residues. Germline values: CDR1 LGHDT, CDR2 YNNKEL (reference sequence). CDR3 sequence reads: CASSQAIRGLYEQYF. CDR3 DNA: TGTGCCAGCAGCCAAGCAATCAGGGGGCTGTACGAGCAGTACTTC.

The gene calls are TRBV2 and TRBJ1-1; TRBD1 matches at 8 bases. The CDR3 has 13 residues. Trimming at V came to 9 bases and at J to 3 bases, leaving 6 bases not matched to a gene. From germline, CDR1 is SNHLY and CDR2 FYNNEI. The CDR3 DNA reads TGTGCCAGTCGGACAGGGATTGACACTGAAGCTTTCTTT. Translated, it gives CASRTGIDTEAFF.

The V call is TRBV3-1 (or the pseudogene TRBV3-2), the J call TRBJ1-2; the match to TRBD1 covers 10 bases. This CDR3 has 18 residues. V lost 1 base, J lost 5 bases, and 13 bases stayed unmatched. Germline V gene lookup returns CDR1 LGHDT and CDR2 YNNKEL (reference sequence). CDR3 protein: CASSQAVQRDRGPYGYTF. DNA for the CDR3: TGTGCCAGCAGCCAAGCGGTCCAACGGGACAGGGGCCCTTATGGCTACACCTTC.

J is TRBJ2-2 and V is TRBV29-1; 7 nucleotides agree with TRBD1. The CDR3 is made up of 14 amino acids. Germline V lookup: CDR1 SQVTM, CDR2 ANQGSEA. The V and J ends lost 5 bases and 1 base, in that order; junction bases with no gene match: 4. CDR3 nucleotides: TGCAGCGTTAGACAGGGATGGAACACCGGGGAGCTGTTTTTT. It yields the protein CSVRQGWNTGELFF.

The chain employs TRBV18 and TRBJ1-1; D gene ambiguous. This CDR3 contains 14 residues. Germline assignment: CDR1 KGHSH and CDR2 LQKENI. Trimming pared 3 bases from V and 0 bases from J, leaving 8 bases between. CDR3 protein: CASSPLEMNTEAFF. The CDR3 DNA sequence: TGTGCCAGCTCACCTCTGGAGATGAACACTGAAGCTTTCTTT.

This clone showed up just a few times. This chain joins TRBV9 and TRBJ1-4; 8 nucleotides line up with TRBD1. V shed 4 bases and J 5 bases; nucleotides not matched to a gene: 7. The CDR3 length is 15 residues. Germline CDR1 is SGDLS and CDR2 is YYNGEE. The CDR3 loop reads CASSPGTGENEKLFF. CDR3 in DNA: TGTGCCAGCAGCCCTGGGACAGGTGAGAATGAAAAACTGTTTTTT.

V gene TRBV7-6 combines with J gene TRBJ1-1, with 7 bases fitting TRBD1. Germline CDR1 is SGHVS and CDR2 is FNYEAQ. CDR3 length: 15 amino acids. V trimming: 2 bases; J trimming: 4 bases; junction bases outside the gene matches: 7. This CDR3 is CASSLKTGFVTEAFF. DNA for the CDR3: TGTGCCAGCAGCTTAAAGACAGGGTTTGTCACTGAAGCTTTCTTT.

The chain joins TRBV2 to TRBJ2-3; 11 nucleotides line up with TRBD2. Trimming removed 4 bases from V and 3 bases from J; junction bases left unmatched: 6. CDR3 length equals 16 residues. Germline assignment: CDR1 SNHLY and CDR2 FYNNEI. This CDR3 is CASSGRLAGTTDTQYF. The CDR3 nucleotides read TGTGCCAGCAGTGGGAGACTAGCGGGGACGACAGATACGCAGTATTTT.

This clone was seen a single time. The chain uses TRBV10-1 and TRBJ2-1, with 10 bases that match TRBD2. Trimming took 3 bases from V and 6 from J; bases not matched to a gene: 2. The CDR3 length is 14 residues. Germline CDR1 and CDR2: WNHNN and SYGVQD (reference sequence). This chain's CDR3 is CASSDSGGINEQFF. CDR3 sequence (DNA): TGCGCCAGCAGTGATAGCGGGGGGATCAATGAGCAGTTCTTC.

The CDR3 DNA is TGTGCCAGCAGCGTCGGGTCAGCGTACGAGCAGTACTTC. Protein: CASSVGSAYEQYF. The V and J genes are TRBV9 and TRBJ2-7; D remains unclear. The V gene lost 2 bases and the J gene lost 4 bases, with 10 bases spanning the gap. The germline V gene encodes CDR1 SGDLS and CDR2 YYNGEE. The CDR3 covers 13 residues.

The V gene is TRBV27, the J gene TRBJ2-3; the match to TRBD2 covers 9 bases. The CDR3 is 18 residues long. After removal of 5 bases from V and 0 bases from J, the junction contained 12 bases not matched to a gene. CDR1 is MNHEY, CDR2 SMNVEV, per germline (reference sequence). In DNA form, the CDR3 reads TGTGCCAGCAGTGTTGGTAGCGGGAGACCACCAAGCACAGATACGCAGTATTTT. This sequence encodes CASSVGSGRPPSTDTQYF.

This clone has just one count. The genes are TRBV15 and TRBJ2-5, with TRBD1 as a possible D gene (5 bases). CDR3 size: 13 residues. Germline CDR1 and CDR2: LNHNV and YYDKDF (reference sequence). V shed 6 bases and J shed 1 base, with 9 bases lying between them. CDR3 sequence reads: CATSTGAQETQYF. The DNA for the CDR3 is TGTGCCACCAGTACAGGTGCCCAAGAGACCCAGTACTTC.

CDR3 residues: CATEESRISGNTIYF. CDR3 nucleotide sequence: TGTGCCACGGAAGAGTCCAGGATCTCTGGAAACACCATATATTTT. The rearrangement links TRBV10-3 to TRBJ1-3; D is unclear. Trimming cost V 10 bases and J 0 bases, with 16 bases left between them. The V gene's germline CDR1 is ENHRY and CDR2 SYGVKD. The CDR3 runs 15 residues.

The genes are TRBV10-2 and TRBJ2-1; 8 bases are shared with TRBD1. The CDR3 totals 15 residues. Germline CDR1 WSHSY, CDR2 SAAADI. With V trimmed by 8 bases and J by 2 bases, 8 bases remained unmatched. In DNA, the CDR3 is TGCGCCAGCGGGTACTACAGGGGGACCTACAATGAGCAGTTCTTC. Residues: CASGYYRGTYNEQFF.

The table lists this clone with a count of one. This chain links TRBV28 with TRBJ2-7; 7 bases fit TRBD2. Unmatched junction bases numbered 1, after V lost 3 bases and J lost 2 bases. The CDR3 is 13 residues long. Looked up from germline, CDR1 is MDHEN and CDR2 is SYDVKM. Here the CDR3 reads CASSLGTTYEQYF. CDR3 coding DNA: TGTGCCAGCAGTTTGGGGACTACCTACGAGCAGTACTTC. Looking up the rest from reference TRBV28 and TRBJ2-7 gives the full variable domain: DVKVTQSSRYLVKRTGEKVFLECVQDMDHENMFWYRQDPGLGLRLIYFSYDVKMKEKGDIPEGYSVSREKKERFSLILESASTNQTSMYLCASSLGTTYEQYFGPGTRLTVT.

This clone is a singleton in its sample. The rearrangement uses TRBV11-2 and TRBJ2-4; no firm D call. V dropped 2 bases and J dropped 2 bases, with 16 bases sitting between them. The CDR3 is made up of 17 amino acids. Germline V CDR1 and CDR2: SGHAT, FQNNGV. CDR3 amino acids: CASSLPPGIASKNIQYF. CDR3 coding DNA: TGTGCCAGCAGCTTACCTCCAGGTATTGCCTCCAAAAACATTCAGTACTTC.

The genes are TRBV18 and TRBJ2-3, with 7 bases identical to TRBD2. Germline trimming cut 5 bases from V and 3 bases from J; bases unmatched to any gene: 11. The CDR3 length is 16 residues. The germline V gene has CDR1 KGHSH and CDR2 LQKENI. CDR3 region: CASSTREGALTDTQYF. The CDR3 DNA sequence: TGTGCCAGCTCAACCAGGGAGGGTGCTTTGACAGATACGCAGTATTTT. Complete variable domain (other parts from reference TRBV18 and TRBJ2-3): NAGVMQNPRHLVRRRGQEARLRCSPMKGHSHVYWYRQLPEEGLKFMVYLQKENIIDESGMPKERFSAEFPKEGPSILRIQQVVRGDSAAYFCASSTREGALTDTQYFGPGTRLTVL.